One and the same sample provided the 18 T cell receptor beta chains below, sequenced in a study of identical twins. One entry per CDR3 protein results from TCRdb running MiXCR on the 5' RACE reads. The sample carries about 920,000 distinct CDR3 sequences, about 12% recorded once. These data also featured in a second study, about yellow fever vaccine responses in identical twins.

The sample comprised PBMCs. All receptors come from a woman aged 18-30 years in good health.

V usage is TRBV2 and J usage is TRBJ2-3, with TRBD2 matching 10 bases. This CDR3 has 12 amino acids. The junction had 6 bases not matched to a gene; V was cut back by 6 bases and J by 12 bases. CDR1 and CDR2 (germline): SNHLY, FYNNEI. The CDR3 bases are TGTGCCAGCAGGGAACTAGCGGGGTCCCAGTATTTT. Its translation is CASRELAGSQYF.

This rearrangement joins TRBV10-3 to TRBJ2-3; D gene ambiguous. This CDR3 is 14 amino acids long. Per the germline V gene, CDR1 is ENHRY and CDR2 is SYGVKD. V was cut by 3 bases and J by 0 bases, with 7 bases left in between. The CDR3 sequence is CAISDPRSTDTQYF. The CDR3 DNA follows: TGTGCCATCAGTGACCCACGTAGCACAGATACGCAGTATTTT.

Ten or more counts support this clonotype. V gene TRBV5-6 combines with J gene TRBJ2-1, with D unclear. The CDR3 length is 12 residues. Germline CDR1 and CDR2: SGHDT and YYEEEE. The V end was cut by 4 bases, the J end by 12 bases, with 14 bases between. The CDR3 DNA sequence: TGTGCCAGCAGCGCGCCCACGGGCCTGCAGTTCTTC. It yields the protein CASSAPTGLQFF.

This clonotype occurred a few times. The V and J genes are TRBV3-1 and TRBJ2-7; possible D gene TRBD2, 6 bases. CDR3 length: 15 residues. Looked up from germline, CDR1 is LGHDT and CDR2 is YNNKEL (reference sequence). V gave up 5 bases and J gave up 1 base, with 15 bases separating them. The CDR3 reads CASSYGGAVSYEQYF. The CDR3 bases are TGTGCCAGCAGCTACGGAGGGGCGGTTTCCTACGAGCAGTACTTC.

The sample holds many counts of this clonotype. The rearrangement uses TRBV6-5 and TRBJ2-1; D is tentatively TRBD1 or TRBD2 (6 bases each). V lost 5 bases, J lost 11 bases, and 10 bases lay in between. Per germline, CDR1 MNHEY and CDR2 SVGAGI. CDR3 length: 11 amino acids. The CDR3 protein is CASSQGGKQFF. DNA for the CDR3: TGTGCCAGCAGTCAAGGGGGGAAGCAGTTCTTC.

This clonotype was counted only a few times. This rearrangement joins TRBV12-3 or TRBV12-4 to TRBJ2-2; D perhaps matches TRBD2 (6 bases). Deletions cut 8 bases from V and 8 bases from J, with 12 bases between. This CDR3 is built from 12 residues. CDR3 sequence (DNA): TGTGCCAGCCATGGGGGGTCGGGGGAGCTGTTTTTT. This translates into CASHGGSGELFF.

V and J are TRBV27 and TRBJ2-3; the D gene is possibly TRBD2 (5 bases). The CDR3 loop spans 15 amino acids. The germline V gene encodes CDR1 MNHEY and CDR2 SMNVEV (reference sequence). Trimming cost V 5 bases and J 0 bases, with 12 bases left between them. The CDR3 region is CASSPGVPSTDTQYF. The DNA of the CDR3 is TGTGCCAGCAGTCCCGGGGTCCCTAGCACAGATACGCAGTATTTT.

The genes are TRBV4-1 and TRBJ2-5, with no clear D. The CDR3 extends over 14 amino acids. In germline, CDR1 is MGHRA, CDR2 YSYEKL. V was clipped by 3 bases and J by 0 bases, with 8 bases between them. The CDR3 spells CASSQRSNQETQYF. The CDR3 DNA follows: TGCGCCAGCAGCCAGAGGTCGAACCAAGAGACCCAGTACTTC.

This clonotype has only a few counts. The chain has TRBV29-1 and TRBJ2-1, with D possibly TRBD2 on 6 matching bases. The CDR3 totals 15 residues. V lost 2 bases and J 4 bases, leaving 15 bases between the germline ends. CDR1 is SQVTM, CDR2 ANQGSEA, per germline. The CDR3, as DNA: TGCAGCGTTGAAACCCGGGAGAGAGGATACAATGAGCAGTTCTTC. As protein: CSVETRERGYNEQFF.

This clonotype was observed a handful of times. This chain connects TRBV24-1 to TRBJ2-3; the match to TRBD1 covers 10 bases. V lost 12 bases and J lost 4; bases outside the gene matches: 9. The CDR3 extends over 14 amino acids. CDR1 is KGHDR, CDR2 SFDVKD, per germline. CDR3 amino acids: CASRDRGEADTQYF. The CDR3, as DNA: TGTGCCTCCCGGGACAGGGGAGAAGCAGATACGCAGTATTTT.

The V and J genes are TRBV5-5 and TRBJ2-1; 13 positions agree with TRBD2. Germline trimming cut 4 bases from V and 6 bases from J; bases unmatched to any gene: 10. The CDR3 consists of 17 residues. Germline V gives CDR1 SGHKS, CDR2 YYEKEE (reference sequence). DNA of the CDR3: TGTGCCAGCAGCCTTACCGGGACTAGCGGGGATATCAATGAGCAGTTCTTC. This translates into CASSLTGTSGDINEQFF.

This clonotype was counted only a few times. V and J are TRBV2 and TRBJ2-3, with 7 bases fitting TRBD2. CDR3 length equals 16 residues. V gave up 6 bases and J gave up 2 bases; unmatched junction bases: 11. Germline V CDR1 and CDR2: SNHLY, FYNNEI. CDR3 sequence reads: CASSGQRDLFTDTQYF. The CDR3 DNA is TGTGCCAGCAGCGGTCAGCGGGACCTATTCACAGATACGCAGTATTTT.

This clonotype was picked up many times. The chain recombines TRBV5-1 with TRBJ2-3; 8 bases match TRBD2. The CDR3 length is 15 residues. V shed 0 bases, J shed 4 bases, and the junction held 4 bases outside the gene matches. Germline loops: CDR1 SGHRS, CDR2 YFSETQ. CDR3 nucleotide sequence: TGCGCCAGCAGCTTGGCCGGGGGGGCCTCAGATACGCAGTATTTT. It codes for CASSLAGGASDTQYF. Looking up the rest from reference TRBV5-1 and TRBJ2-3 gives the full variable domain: KAGVTQTPRYLIKTRGQQVTLSCSPISGHRSVSWYQQTPGQGLQFLFEYFSETQRNKGNFPGRFSGRQFSNSRSEMNVSTLELGDSALYLCASSLAGGASDTQYFGPGTRLTVL.

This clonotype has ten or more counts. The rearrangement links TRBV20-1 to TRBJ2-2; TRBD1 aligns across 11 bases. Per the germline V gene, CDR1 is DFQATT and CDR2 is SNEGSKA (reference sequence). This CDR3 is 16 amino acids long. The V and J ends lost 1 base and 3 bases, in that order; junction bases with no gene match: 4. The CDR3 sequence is CSARVPGQGDTGELFF. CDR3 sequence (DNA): TGCAGTGCTAGAGTTCCGGGACAGGGGGACACCGGGGAGCTGTTTTTT.

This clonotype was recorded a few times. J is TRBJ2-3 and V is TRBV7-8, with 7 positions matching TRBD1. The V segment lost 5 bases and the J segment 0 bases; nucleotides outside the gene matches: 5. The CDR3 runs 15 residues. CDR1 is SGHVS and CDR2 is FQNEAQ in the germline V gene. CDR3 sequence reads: CASSEGQPSTDTQYF. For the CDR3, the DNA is TGTGCCAGCAGCGAGGGACAGCCGAGCACAGATACGCAGTATTTT.

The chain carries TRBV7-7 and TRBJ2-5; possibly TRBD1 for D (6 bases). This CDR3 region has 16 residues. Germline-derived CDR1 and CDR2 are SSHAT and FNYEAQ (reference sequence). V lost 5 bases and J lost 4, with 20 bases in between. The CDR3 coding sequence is TGTGCCAGCAGCCGAGAGGACCGCTTAGGGGGAGAGACCCAGTACTTC. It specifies CASSREDRLGGETQYF.

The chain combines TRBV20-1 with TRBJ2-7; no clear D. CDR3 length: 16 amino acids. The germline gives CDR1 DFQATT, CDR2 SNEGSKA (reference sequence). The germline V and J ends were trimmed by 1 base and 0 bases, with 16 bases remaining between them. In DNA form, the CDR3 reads TGCAGTGCTAGAGGCGGCGGCGACGAAAGCTCCTACGAGCAGTACGTC. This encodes CSARGGGDESSYEQYV.

The DNA for the CDR3 is TGTGCCAGCAGTCGGACAGTGCCTAGCTCCTACAATGAGCAGTTCTTC. This codes for CASSRTVPSSYNEQFF. The chain is built from TRBV28 and TRBJ2-1; D perhaps matches TRBD1 (6 bases). CDR1 MDHEN and CDR2 SYDVKM come from the germline V gene. Between the trimmed V and J ends, which lost 5 bases and 0 bases, there was a span of 14 bases. The CDR3 loop spans 16 amino acids.